The 2 T cell receptor beta chains below all came from one sample that was sequenced in a study of blood T cells in healthy people across ages. A second PCR of about 6 to 12 cycles used a sample-barcoded 5' primer and a J-beta primer mix. TCRdb processed the 5' RACE reads anew with MiXCR; each CDR3 protein has one entry. The sample has roughly 1,300,000 distinct CDR3 sequences; approximately 60% are singletons. Sequenced sample: blood. The receptors originated from a man aged 18 to 30 in good health.

The table lists this clonotype with a few counts. The rearrangement links TRBV20-1 to TRBJ1-2, with D unclear. The CDR3 covers 13 residues. Germline loops: CDR1 DFQATT, CDR2 SNEGSKA (reference sequence). Deletions cut 2 bases from V and 2 bases from J, with 9 bases between. CDR3 residues: CSARSQDNYGYTF. For the CDR3, the DNA is TGCAGTGCTAGATCTCAGGACAACTATGGCTACACCTTC.

The chain employs TRBV20-1 and TRBJ1-1; D is possibly TRBD1 (5 bases). This CDR3 has 14 amino acids. Trimming pared 3 bases from V and 4 bases from J, leaving 15 bases between. Germline V gives CDR1 DFQATT, CDR2 SNEGSKA (reference sequence). CDR3 sequence reads: CSARGFGTTTEAFF. The DNA of the CDR3 is TGCAGTGCTAGGGGGTTTGGGACTACCACTGAAGCTTTCTTT.